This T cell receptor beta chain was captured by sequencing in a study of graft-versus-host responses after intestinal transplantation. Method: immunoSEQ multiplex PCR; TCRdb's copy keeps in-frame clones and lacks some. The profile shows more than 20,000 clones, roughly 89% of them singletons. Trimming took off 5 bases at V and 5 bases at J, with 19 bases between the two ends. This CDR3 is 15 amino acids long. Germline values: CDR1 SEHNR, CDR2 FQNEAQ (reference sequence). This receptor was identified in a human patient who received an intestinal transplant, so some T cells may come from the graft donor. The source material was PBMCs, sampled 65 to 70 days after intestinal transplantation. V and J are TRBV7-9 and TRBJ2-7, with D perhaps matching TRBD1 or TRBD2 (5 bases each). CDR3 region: CASSPPRGEVHEQYF. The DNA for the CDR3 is TGTGCCAGCAGCCCCCCTAGGGGAGAGGTCCACGAGCAGTACTTC.